Each of the 23 T cell receptor beta chains below was sequenced from the same sample in a study of cytomegalovirus exposure and HLA in healthy donors. With 60 Vbeta and 13 Jbeta primers, the PCR was carried out. The protocol was immunoSEQ multiplex PCR, while the TCRdb copy is restricted to in-frame clones and leaves out a portion. Of over 150,000 clones listed, approximately 80% were seen once; the top ten hold around 14%. The sample consisted of PBMCs. The receptors shown here come from a woman in her 50s in good health and CMV-seronegative.

V and J are TRBV15 and TRBJ1-2; 7 bases line up with TRBD1. J lost 8 bases, V lost 2 bases, and 8 bases had no gene match. This CDR3 is 14 amino acids long. Germline-derived CDR1 and CDR2 are LNHNV and YYDKDF (reference sequence). The CDR3, as DNA: TGTGCCACCAGCAGACCTGACAGGGTGGGGGGCTACACCTTC. This gives the protein CATSRPDRVGGYTF.

This chain links TRBV4-2 with TRBJ2-7, with TRBD2 matching over 11 bases. This CDR3 has 15 amino acids. The V and J ends lost 1 base and 6 bases, in that order; junction bases with no gene match: 5. CDR1 is LGHNA and CDR2 is YNFKEQ in the germline V gene. The CDR3 DNA sequence: TGTGCCAGCAGCCAAGTGATAGCGGGAGGGGTCGAGCAGTACTTC. It is translated as CASSQVIAGGVEQYF.

This chain links TRBV6-1 with TRBJ1-4; D is unresolved. The CDR3 runs 14 residues. The germline V gene encodes CDR1 MNHNS and CDR2 SASEGT. Trimming stripped 6 bases from V and 8 bases from J, with 16 bases between. The CDR3 DNA sequence: TGTGCCAGCAGATCCGTTCCGGCGGGGGAAAAACTGTTTTTT. Amino acid sequence: CASRSVPAGEKLFF.

The V gene is TRBV25-1, the J gene TRBJ1-1; 7 bases line up with TRBD1. Germline V gene data show CDR1 as MGHDK and CDR2 as SYGVNS. CDR3 length: 15 residues. V lost 4 bases, J lost 5 bases, and 10 bases stayed unmatched. CDR3 sequence: CASSANRGRLTEAFF. CDR3 bases: TGTGCCAGCAGTGCTAACAGGGGACGGCTGACTGAAGCTTTCTTT.

This clone was counted between two and nine times. This chain uses TRBV9 with TRBJ1-3; 7 bases match TRBD1. V was pared by 4 bases and J by 0 bases, with 22 bases of the junction left unmatched. CDR1 is SGDLS and CDR2 is YYNGEE in the germline V gene. This CDR3 is 21 amino acids long. The DNA of the CDR3 is TGTGCCAGCAGCCCACGACACCCGGGACAGACCAGAGGGGACTCTGGAAACACCATATATTTT. Translation gives CASSPRHPGQTRGDSGNTIYF.

This sequence joins TRBV10-3 and TRBJ1-5; D ambiguous. Germline CDR1 and CDR2: ENHRY and SYGVKD. The CDR3 runs 13 residues. V lost 3 bases and J lost 7, with 10 bases in between. CDR3 loop: CAISEGVEQPQHF. For the CDR3, the DNA is TGTGCCATCAGTGAAGGCGTGGAGCAGCCCCAGCATTTT.

CDR3 sequence (DNA): TGTGCCATCCGGGGGGGAGTCTCCTACAATGAGCAGTTCTTC. This codes for CAIRGGVSYNEQFF. The chain employs TRBV6-6 and TRBJ2-1; 8 nucleotides line up with TRBD2. CDR1 is MNHNY and CDR2 is SVGAGI in the germline V gene (reference sequence). This CDR3 has 14 amino acids. J lost 0 bases, V lost 10 bases, and 5 bases had no gene match.

The J gene is TRBJ1-4, the V gene TRBV19; 8 nucleotides match TRBD1. The CDR3 sequence is 16 residues long. V shed 6 bases and J 0 bases; nucleotides not matched to a gene: 6. Germline CDR1 is LNHDA and CDR2 is SQIVND (reference sequence). The CDR3, as DNA: TGTGCCAGTAGCGGGGGACAGGCAGCAACTAATGAAAAACTGTTTTTT. This encodes CASSGGQAATNEKLFF.

The V call is TRBV29-1, the J call TRBJ2-3; possible D gene TRBD2, 6 bases. The germline V gene encodes CDR1 SQVTM and CDR2 ANQGSEA. CDR3 length: 14 residues. Trimming pared 5 bases from V and 3 bases from J, leaving 15 bases between. CDR3 in amino acids: CSVLLIAGTDTQYF. The CDR3 DNA reads TGCAGCGTTCTCCTGATTGCGGGGACAGATACGCAGTATTTT.

CDR3 amino acids: CAWCRENRRTEAFF. DNA for the CDR3: TGTGCCTGGTGTCGAGAAAATAGGAGGACTGAAGCTTTCTTT. The rearrangement links TRBV30 to TRBJ1-1; no firm D call. V was trimmed by 5 bases and J by 5 bases, leaving 18 bases between them. Germline-derived CDR1 and CDR2 are GTSNPN and SVGIG (reference sequence). The CDR3 runs to 14 residues.

The chain recombines TRBV28 with TRBJ1-1; possible D gene TRBD1, 6 bases. CDR1 and CDR2 from the germline V gene are MDHEN and SYDVKM. The CDR3 runs to 14 residues. Trimming took 6 bases from V and 8 from J, leaving 19 bases between them. CDR3 amino acids: CASSSWGGHLEAFF. CDR3 nucleotides: TGTGCCAGCAGCAGCTGGGGGGGGCATTTGGAAGCTTTCTTT. The whole variable domain, remainder taken from reference TRBV28 and TRBJ1-1, is DVKVTQSSRYLVKRTGEKVFLECVQDMDHENMFWYRQDPGLGLRLIYFSYDVKMKEKGDIPEGYSVSREKKERFSLILESASTNQTSMYLCASSSWGGHLEAFFGQGTRLTVV.

The CDR3 DNA is TGTGCCAGCAGCGCCGACAGGGGATATGAAAAACTGTTTTTT. This encodes CASSADRGYEKLFF. The J gene is TRBJ1-4, the V gene TRBV2, with 8 bases lining up with TRBD1. Germline CDR1 and CDR2: SNHLY and FYNNEI. The V segment lost 6 bases and the J segment 6 bases; nucleotides outside the gene matches: 6. The CDR3 covers 14 residues.

The genes are TRBV27 and TRBJ2-7; D not resolved. Germline loops: CDR1 MNHEY, CDR2 SMNVEV (reference sequence). This CDR3 spans 13 amino acids. The ends were cut back, 2 bases at V and 4 bases at J, with 9 bases in the middle. CDR3 loop: CASSLIVNYEQYF. CDR3 nucleotide sequence: TGTGCCAGCAGTTTAATTGTCAATTACGAGCAGTACTTC.

The chain uses TRBV5-1 and TRBJ2-7; D might be TRBD1 (6 bases). The V end was cut by 4 bases, the J end by 6 bases, with 17 bases between. CDR1 is SGHRS, CDR2 YFSETQ, per germline. This CDR3 contains 14 residues. In DNA form, the CDR3 reads TGCGCCAGCAGCATGGAGACAGGCATCGGCGAGCAGTACTTC. Translated: CASSMETGIGEQYF.

The chain is built from TRBV30 and TRBJ1-1; 7 bases agree with TRBD1. CDR3 length equals 14 residues. With 2 bases clipped from V and 4 bases from J, the junction kept 7 bases outside the gene matches. Looked up from germline, CDR1 is GTSNPN and CDR2 is SVGIG (reference sequence). CDR3 amino acids: CAWSPQGGGTEAFF. CDR3 in DNA: TGTGCCTGGAGTCCCCAGGGGGGTGGCACTGAAGCTTTCTTT.

This chain joins TRBV4-3 and TRBJ2-7, with TRBD2 matching 11 bases. Germline trimming cut 0 bases from V and 3 bases from J; bases unmatched to any gene: 4. In germline, CDR1 is LGHNA, CDR2 YSLEER. The length of the CDR3 is 16 residues. DNA of the CDR3: TGCGCCAGCAGCCAAGAGGGGACTAGCGGACTCTACGAGCAGTACTTC. This translates into CASSQEGTSGLYEQYF.

As for this clone: In the same sample, other DNA sequences code for this CDR3. The chain joins TRBV5-1 to TRBJ2-6, with unresolved D. This CDR3 comprises 15 residues. V was clipped by 2 bases and J by 0 bases, with 6 bases between them. CDR1 and CDR2 (germline): SGHRS, YFSETQ. In nucleotides, the CDR3 is TGCGCCAGCAGCTTTACAGTCTCTGGGGCCAACGTCCTGACTTTC. Translating gives CASSFTVSGANVLTF.

CDR3 nucleotides: TGTGCCAGCTCACCTTCGGGGGAAGAGACCCAGTACTTC. This sequence encodes CASSPSGEETQYF. The V call is TRBV18, the J call TRBJ2-5; D possibly corresponds to TRBD2 (6 bases). Trimming took off 3 bases at V and 3 bases at J, with 8 bases between the two ends. Germline V CDR1 and CDR2: KGHSH, LQKENI. The CDR3 sequence is 13 residues long.

This chain joins TRBV28 and TRBJ2-7; 9 bases agree with TRBD2. There are 13 residues in the CDR3. CDR1 is MDHEN and CDR2 is SYDVKM in the germline V gene. V lost 2 bases to trimming and J lost 6 bases; unmatched junction nucleotides: 2. The CDR3 DNA sequence: TGTGCCAGCAGTTTACCTAGCGGGGCCGAGCAGTACTTC. Translating gives CASSLPSGAEQYF.

The V call is TRBV7-9, the J call TRBJ1-6; D is uncertain. Per germline, CDR1 SEHNR and CDR2 FQNEAQ (reference sequence). Trimming shortened V by 5 bases and J by 10 bases, and 12 bases separated the two germline ends. The CDR3 is 13 residues long. The CDR3 DNA is TGTGCCAGCAGCCGCAGTCTTGCCTCACCCCTCCACTTT. As protein: CASSRSLASPLHF.

The chain recombines TRBV5-6 with TRBJ2-7, with D perhaps matching TRBD1 (6 bases). Germline CDR1 SGHDT, CDR2 YYEEEE. This CDR3 has 13 residues. Trimming removed 6 bases from V and 4 bases from J, with 14 bases in between. The CDR3 here is CASNGQPDYEQYF. The CDR3 nucleotides are TGTGCCAGCAACGGACAGCCGGATTACGAGCAGTACTTC.

CDR3 sequence (DNA): TGTGCCAGCAGCGCGGGACAGGGCCTAACCGGGGAGCTGTTTTTT. It codes for CASSAGQGLTGELFF. The genes are TRBV5-5 and TRBJ2-2; TRBD1 aligns across 9 bases. Trimming took 4 bases from V and 5 from J; bases not matched to a gene: 6. This CDR3 spans 15 amino acids. Germline values: CDR1 SGHKS, CDR2 YYEKEE (reference sequence). The variable domain in full, with the rest retrieved from reference TRBV5-5 and TRBJ2-2, is DAGVTQSPTHLIKTRGQQVTLRCSPISGHKSVSWYQQVLGQGPQFIFQYYEKEERGRGNFPDRFSARQFPNYSSELNVNALLLGDSALYLCASSAGQGLTGELFFGEGSRLTVL.

This chain links TRBV12-5 with TRBJ1-1, with 7 bases matching TRBD1. The V and J ends lost 5 bases and 6 bases, in that order; junction bases with no gene match: 9. There are 14 residues in the CDR3. CDR1 and CDR2 from the germline V gene are LGHNT and FRNRAP. The CDR3 region is CASGRETQGSEAFF. The CDR3 nucleotides are TGTGCTAGTGGTCGCGAGACACAGGGGTCTGAAGCTTTCTTT.